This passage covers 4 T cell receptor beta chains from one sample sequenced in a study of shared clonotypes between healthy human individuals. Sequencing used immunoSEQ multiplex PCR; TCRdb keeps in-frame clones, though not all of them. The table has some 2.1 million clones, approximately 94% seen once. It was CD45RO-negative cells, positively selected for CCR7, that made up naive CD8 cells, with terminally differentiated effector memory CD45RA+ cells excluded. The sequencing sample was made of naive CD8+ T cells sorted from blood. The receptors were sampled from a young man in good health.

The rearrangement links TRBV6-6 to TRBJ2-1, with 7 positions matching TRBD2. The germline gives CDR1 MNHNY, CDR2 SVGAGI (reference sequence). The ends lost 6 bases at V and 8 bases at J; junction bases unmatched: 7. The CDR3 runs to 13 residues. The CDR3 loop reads CASRGLVTDEQFF. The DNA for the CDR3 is TGTGCCAGCAGAGGACTAGTTACGGATGAGCAGTTCTTC.

The CDR3 is CASSGLDRELYNEQFF. In nucleotides, the CDR3 is TGTGCCAGCAGTGGCCTTGACAGGGAACTCTACAATGAGCAGTTCTTC. This chain links TRBV2 with TRBJ2-1; 7 bases match TRBD1. Germline V gene sequence: CDR1 SNHLY, CDR2 FYNNEI. The V gene end was trimmed by 4 bases and the J gene end by 3 bases; junction bases not matched to a gene: 9. This CDR3 comprises 16 residues.

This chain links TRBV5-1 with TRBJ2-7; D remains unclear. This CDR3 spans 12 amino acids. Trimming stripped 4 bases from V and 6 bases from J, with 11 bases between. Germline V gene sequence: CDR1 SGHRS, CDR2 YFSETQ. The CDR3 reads CASSPPSPEQYF. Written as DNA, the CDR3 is TGCGCCAGCAGCCCCCCCTCCCCCGAGCAGTACTTC. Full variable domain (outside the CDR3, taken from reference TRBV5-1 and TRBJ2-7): KAGVTQTPRYLIKTRGQQVTLSCSPISGHRSVSWYQQTPGQGLQFLFEYFSETQRNKGNFPGRFSGRQFSNSRSEMNVSTLELGDSALYLCASSPPSPEQYFGPGTRLTVT.

This CDR3 reads CASRPGSGTEAFF. CDR3 DNA: TGTGCCAGCAGACCAGGTTCAGGCACTGAAGCTTTCTTT. J is TRBJ1-1 and V is TRBV6-5, with D unresolved. CDR1 is MNHEY, CDR2 SVGAGI, per germline. The CDR3 is 13 amino acids. Trimming stripped 6 bases from V and 4 bases from J, with 12 bases between.